A selection of T cell receptor beta chains follows, all from one sample in a study of cytomegalovirus exposure and HLA in healthy donors. Some clones are missing from TCRdb's copy, which holds only in-frame ones; the method was immunoSEQ multiplex PCR. Seen here are some 140,000 clones, roughly 83% observed once, and the top ten hold about 3.1%. Sample: PBMCs. The receptors were sampled from a female donor in good health and CMV-seronegative. Each CDR3 is given with its conserved first and last residue. The D gene is left open where the match is weak. Clone size is shown for a subset of rows, as once, few, many or a class of expanded clone.

abundance: -; d_gene: -; len: 15; v_gene: TRBV4-3; j_gene: TRBJ2-3; CDR3aa: CASSRLSLSTDTQYF; CDR3nt: TGCGCCAGCAGCCGCCTATCGCTGAGCACAGATACGCAGTATTTT
abundance: -; d_gene: TRBD1; len: 14; v_gene: TRBV30; j_gene: TRBJ2-3; CDR3aa: CAWSWTGVPDTQYF; CDR3nt: TGTGCCTGGAGTTGGACAGGGGTACCAGATACGCAGTATTTT
abundance: few; d_gene: TRBD1; len: 15; v_gene: TRBV6-6; j_gene: TRBJ1-6; CDR3aa: CASSYQGADNSPLHF; CDR3nt: TGTGCCAGCAGTTACCAGGGGGCCGATAATTCACCCCTCCACTTT
abundance: -; d_gene: TRBD2; len: 16; v_gene: TRBV11-3; j_gene: TRBJ2-5; CDR3aa: CASSLGTSGYQETQYF; CDR3nt: TGTGCCAGCAGCTTAGGAACTAGCGGTTACCAAGAGACCCAGTACTTC
abundance: -; d_gene: TRBD2; len: 15; v_gene: TRBV7-3; j_gene: TRBJ2-2; CDR3aa: CASSFATSGTGELFF; CDR3nt: TGTGCCAGCAGCTTCGCGACTAGCGGGACCGGGGAGCTGTTTTTT
abundance: once; d_gene: -; len: 12; v_gene: TRBV7-2; j_gene: TRBJ2-1; CDR3aa: CASSLGDNEQFF; CDR3nt: TGTGCCAGCAGCTTAGGAGACAATGAGCAGTTCTTC
abundance: -; d_gene: -; len: 15; v_gene: TRBV27; j_gene: TRBJ1-5; CDR3aa: CASREGSYSNQPQHF; CDR3nt: TGTGCCAGCAGGGAGGGGTCTTATAGCAATCAGCCCCAGCATTTT
abundance: -; d_gene: TRBD2; len: 14; v_gene: TRBV28; j_gene: TRBJ2-5; CDR3aa: CASTTKRGLETQYF; CDR3nt: TGTGCCAGCACCACGAAGCGGGGATTGGAGACCCAGTACTTC
abundance: -; d_gene: TRBD1; len: 13; v_gene: TRBV10-3; j_gene: TRBJ2-7; CDR3aa: CAIRDRGIYEQYF; CDR3nt: TGTGCCATCAGAGACAGGGGGATCTACGAGCAGTACTTC
abundance: -; d_gene: -; len: 16; v_gene: TRBV4-3; j_gene: TRBJ2-3; CDR3aa: CASSQESAGTADTQYF; CDR3nt: TGCGCCAGCAGCCAAGAATCGGCGGGGACAGCAGATACGCAGTATTTT
abundance: few; d_gene: -; len: 14; v_gene: TRBV6-5; j_gene: TRBJ1-1; CDR3aa: CASSYTGSGTEAFF; CDR3nt: TGTGCCAGCAGTTACACAGGTAGTGGGACTGAAGCTTTCTTT
abundance: -; d_gene: -; len: 14; v_gene: TRBV4-1; j_gene: TRBJ2-5; CDR3aa: CASSQVSSEETQYF; CDR3nt: TGCGCCAGCAGCCAAGTCTCTAGCGAAGAGACCCAGTACTTC
abundance: -; d_gene: -; len: 13; v_gene: TRBV27; j_gene: TRBJ2-7; CDR3aa: CASSLAGSYEQYF; CDR3nt: TGTGCCAGCAGTTTAGCAGGCTCCTACGAGCAGTACTTC
abundance: -; d_gene: -; len: 16; v_gene: TRBV5-1; j_gene: TRBJ1-3; CDR3aa: CASSLTYSSSGNTIYF; CDR3nt: TGCGCCAGCAGCTTGACGTACAGCAGCTCTGGAAACACCATATATTTT
abundance: -; d_gene: -; len: 13; v_gene: TRBV4-1; j_gene: TRBJ1-1; CDR3aa: CASSQVKNTEAFF; CDR3nt: TGCGCCAGCAGCCAAGTCAAGAACACTGAAGCTTTCTTT